One sample yielded the 2 T cell receptor beta chains listed below, sequenced in a study of T cell repertoires in aging, cancer and after chemotherapy. Multiplex touch-down PCR with TRB-A/B primers amplified rearranged V-D-J TRB sequences. TCRdb fed the multiplex PCR reads into MiXCR, producing one record per CDR3 protein. The sample includes 2,700 or so distinct CDR3 sequences, roughly 54% of them seen just once. Peripheral blood genomic DNA, not sorted cells or RNA, was the template. Sequencing input: blood. All receptors come from a human donor with a blood cancer.

This chain connects TRBV6-5 to TRBJ1-5; no clear D gene. Trimming removed 5 bases from V and 2 bases from J, with 13 bases in between. CDR1 is MNHEY, CDR2 SVGAGI, per germline. The length of the CDR3 is 15 residues. The CDR3 sequence: CASSPRSGGNQPQHF. The DNA of the CDR3 is TGTGCCAGCAGTCCACGTTCTGGGGGCAATCAGCCCCAGCATTTT.

This rearrangement joins TRBV19 to TRBJ1-5; TRBD1 aligns across 9 bases. The CDR3 is made up of 12 amino acids. The ends lost 5 bases at V and 7 bases at J; junction bases unmatched: 0. The germline gives CDR1 LNHDA, CDR2 SQIVND (reference sequence). The CDR3 nucleotides are TGTGCCAGTAGTGACAGGGGGCAGCCCCAGCATTTT. It yields the protein CASSDRGQPQHF.